A single sample gave rise to the 26 T cell receptor beta chains below, sequenced in a study of blood T cell repertoires in COVID-19. Profiled with immunoSEQ multiplex PCR; TCRdb holds only in-frame clones, not every one. The sample shows hundreds of thousands of clones, about four fifths of them seen only once. Source material: peripheral blood. These receptors all come from a woman of 80 years or more with acute or convalescent COVID-19.

This clone has a single count. The chain combines TRBV19 with TRBJ1-1, with D maybe TRBD1 (5 bases). V shed 6 bases and J shed 1 base, with 21 bases lying between them. Germline V gene lookup returns CDR1 LNHDA and CDR2 SQIVND (reference sequence). The CDR3 consists of 17 residues. The CDR3, as DNA: TGTGCCAGTAGCTTCGGCATCCCCCGACAGCGGAACACTGAAGCTTTCTTT. Amino acids: CASSFGIPRQRNTEAFF.

The chain links TRBV4-1 to TRBJ2-1, with 7 bases matching TRBD1. CDR3 size: 16 residues. With 0 bases clipped from V and 0 bases from J, the junction kept 2 bases outside the gene matches. The germline V gene encodes CDR1 MGHRA and CDR2 YSYEKL. The CDR3 coding sequence is TGCGCCAGCAGCCAAGACCGGACAGGCTCCTACAATGAGCAGTTCTTC. Protein product: CASSQDRTGSYNEQFF.

J is TRBJ1-5 and V is TRBV5-4; D gene ambiguous. V lost 0 bases and J 4 bases, leaving 14 bases between the germline ends. The CDR3 runs 16 residues. Per germline, CDR1 SGHNT and CDR2 YYREEE (reference sequence). DNA for the CDR3: TGTGCCAGCAGCTTGGATGGCCAGCGAGGAAATCAGCCCCAGCATTTT. Translating it yields CASSLDGQRGNQPQHF.

The V call is TRBV29-1, the J call TRBJ1-2, with a possible D match to TRBD1 (5 bases). Germline V CDR1 and CDR2: SQVTM, ANQGSEA. There are 14 residues in the CDR3. Trimming left V 3 bases short and J 8 bases short, with 19 bases between. Written as DNA, the CDR3 is TGCAGCGTTGATCTTGGCAGGGATCTAGGGGGCTACACCTTC. This encodes CSVDLGRDLGGYTF.

The chain carries TRBV27 and TRBJ1-6; D not certain. The V gene lost 3 bases and the J gene lost 5 bases, with 11 bases spanning the gap. Germline values: CDR1 MNHEY, CDR2 SMNVEV (reference sequence). The CDR3 runs 15 residues. This chain's CDR3 is CASSLGYNDNSPLHF. The CDR3, as DNA: TGTGCCAGCAGTTTGGGCTATAACGATAATTCACCCCTCCACTTT.

This sequence joins TRBV3-1 (or the pseudogene TRBV3-2) and TRBJ2-7, with unresolved D. V lost 0 bases, J lost 0 bases, and 6 bases lay in between. The germline V gene encodes CDR1 LGHDT and CDR2 YNNKEL (reference sequence). CDR3 length equals 14 residues. The CDR3 reads CASSQDAGSYEQYF. As DNA, the CDR3 is TGTGCCAGCAGCCAAGACGCAGGCTCCTACGAGCAGTACTTC.

The chain carries TRBV29-1 and TRBJ1-5; D possibly corresponds to TRBD1 (5 bases). From germline, CDR1 is SQVTM and CDR2 ANQGSEA. The CDR3 runs to 13 residues. The germline V and J ends were trimmed by 5 bases and 3 bases, with 11 bases remaining between them. The chain's CDR3 is CSVIFRDNQPQHF. Here the CDR3 DNA reads TGCAGCGTTATTTTCAGGGACAATCAGCCCCAGCATTTT.

The rearrangement uses TRBV7-9 and TRBJ1-1, with D tentatively TRBD1 (5 bases). V was pared by 3 bases and J by 4 bases, with 12 bases between. The germline CDR1 and CDR2 sequences are SEHNR and FQNEAQ (reference sequence). The CDR3 spans 14 residues. This chain's CDR3 is CASSFSPGITEAFF. CDR3 DNA sequence: TGTGCCAGCAGCTTTTCCCCAGGGATCACTGAAGCTTTCTTT.

The chain joins TRBV6-5 to TRBJ2-5, with D uncertain. The ends were cut back, 4 bases at V and 0 bases at J, with 6 bases in the middle. The CDR3 spans 13 residues. Germline lookup yields CDR1 MNHEY and CDR2 SVGAGI. The CDR3 sequence: CASSSVNQETQYF. The DNA of the CDR3 is TGTGCCAGCAGTTCAGTCAACCAAGAGACCCAGTACTTC.

V and J are TRBV7-9 and TRBJ1-1; no clear D. The germline V gene encodes CDR1 SEHNR and CDR2 FQNEAQ (reference sequence). V lost 7 bases to trimming and J lost 4 bases, with 16 bases between them. CDR3 length: 14 residues. CDR3 bases: TGTGCCAGCACCCCTATTTTTCGGGGCACTGAAGCTTTCTTT. Protein sequence: CASTPIFRGTEAFF.

The chain couples TRBV5-4 to TRBJ2-6; a weak D match, TRBD2 (5 bases). V was clipped by 0 bases and J by 2 bases, with 6 bases between them. The CDR3 is 15 amino acids. Germline values: CDR1 SGHNT, CDR2 YYREEE (reference sequence). This CDR3 reads CASSLAGTGANVLTF. For the CDR3, the DNA is TGTGCCAGCAGCTTGGCGGGGACTGGGGCCAACGTCCTGACTTTC.

As DNA, the CDR3 is TGTGCCAGCAGCCAAGAAAAGGGGGCCTCTGGCTACACCTTC. It translates to CASSQEKGASGYTF. The chain has TRBV3-1 (or the pseudogene TRBV3-2) and TRBJ1-2; the match to TRBD1 covers 7 bases. Per the germline V gene, CDR1 is LGHDT and CDR2 is YNNKEL (reference sequence). Trimming cost V 0 bases and J 7 bases; bases outside gene matches: 5. The CDR3 totals 14 residues.

This chain uses TRBV14 with TRBJ2-1; D gene unclear. In germline, CDR1 is SGHDN, CDR2 FVKESK. Trimming stripped 4 bases from V and 6 bases from J, with 22 bases between. The CDR3 loop spans 17 amino acids. The CDR3 spells CASSPRQERWVSNEQFF. Written as DNA, the CDR3 is TGTGCCAGCAGCCCCCGCCAAGAGCGCTGGGTGAGCAATGAGCAGTTCTTC.

Comments on this clone: At one boundary the junction diverges from the germline segment, which might be a read error. The rearrangement joins TRBV19 to TRBJ2-7, with 12 bases aligning to TRBD1. Germline loops: CDR1 LNHDA, CDR2 SQIVND (reference sequence). This CDR3 contains 13 residues. The chain's CDR3 is CASSIEGGQGANF. CDR3 sequence (DNA): TGTGCCAGTAGTATAGAAGGGGGACAGGGGGCGAACTTC.

V is TRBV6-5 and J is TRBJ2-2, with 8 nucleotides matching TRBD1. This CDR3 has 15 amino acids. The V segment lost 4 bases and the J segment 1 base; nucleotides outside the gene matches: 2. Looked up from germline, CDR1 is MNHEY and CDR2 is SVGAGI. The CDR3 sequence is CASSWDRLNTGELFF. For the CDR3, the DNA is TGTGCCAGCAGTTGGGACAGGTTGAACACCGGGGAGCTGTTTTTT.

The V and J genes are TRBV30 and TRBJ1-1; the D gene is possibly TRBD1 (6 bases). Trimming cost V 2 bases and J 5 bases, with 12 bases left between them. Germline CDR1 is GTSNPN and CDR2 is SVGIG (reference sequence). The CDR3 spans 13 residues. The CDR3 reads CAWSRGRGTEAFF. DNA of the CDR3: TGTGCCTGGAGTAGAGGGAGGGGGACTGAAGCTTTCTTT.

V gene TRBV5-6 combines with J gene TRBJ1-2, with a weak D call TRBD1 (6 bases). CDR1 is SGHDT, CDR2 YYEEEE, per germline. The CDR3 extends over 15 amino acids. The germline V and J ends were trimmed by 2 bases and 4 bases, with 15 bases remaining between them. In nucleotides, the CDR3 is TGTGCCAGCAGCTTTATTACCGGGACACCCTATGGCTACACCTTC. Protein: CASSFITGTPYGYTF.

The J gene is TRBJ2-7, the V gene TRBV9; 8 bases align to TRBD1. This CDR3 spans 15 amino acids. Unmatched junction bases numbered 6, after V lost 2 bases and J lost 2 bases. Per the germline V gene, CDR1 is SGDLS and CDR2 is YYNGEE. This chain's CDR3 is CASSVSGTGAYEQYF. CDR3 DNA: TGTGCCAGCAGCGTCTCCGGGACAGGAGCCTACGAGCAGTACTTC.

The V gene is TRBV3-1 (or the pseudogene TRBV3-2), the J gene TRBJ2-5; D perhaps matches TRBD2 (6 bases). V was pared by 1 base and J by 2 bases, with 17 bases between. The V gene's germline CDR1 is LGHDT and CDR2 YNNKEL (reference sequence). This CDR3 is 17 amino acids long. DNA of the CDR3: TGTGCCAGCAGCCAAGCCGGAGGGACCTCGGGGCAAGAGACCCAGTACTTC. Translated: CASSQAGGTSGQETQYF.

V usage is TRBV19 and J usage is TRBJ1-1, with 7 bases that match TRBD1. The V gene's germline CDR1 is LNHDA and CDR2 SQIVND (reference sequence). V lost 5 bases and J lost 5; bases outside the gene matches: 20. The CDR3 is 18 amino acids. CDR3 sequence reads: CASSSPRGQITWQTEAFF. The CDR3 bases are TGTGCCAGTAGTTCCCCCCGGGGACAGATCACCTGGCAGACTGAAGCTTTCTTT.

The chain combines TRBV29-1 with TRBJ2-7, with 12 bases fitting TRBD1. The CDR3 is made up of 16 amino acids. In germline, CDR1 is SQVTM, CDR2 ANQGSEA. The V and J ends lost 6 bases and 3 bases, in that order; junction bases with no gene match: 12. The CDR3 protein is CSVASHWDRGLYEQYF. As DNA, the CDR3 is TGCAGCGTCGCCTCCCATTGGGACAGGGGGCTCTACGAGCAGTACTTC.

The chain employs TRBV27 and TRBJ1-1; D gene ambiguous. Germline CDR1 MNHEY, CDR2 SMNVEV (reference sequence). V was pared by 3 bases and J by 6 bases, with 14 bases between. There are 14 residues in the CDR3. The CDR3 is CASSFAVAGAEAFF. The CDR3 nucleotides read TGTGCCAGCAGTTTTGCAGTCGCGGGCGCTGAAGCTTTCTTT.

The chain is built from TRBV7-9 and TRBJ2-2; possibly TRBD1 for D (6 bases). The germline CDR1 and CDR2 sequences are SEHNR and FQNEAQ (reference sequence). CDR3 length: 17 amino acids. The germline V and J ends were trimmed by 5 bases and 3 bases, with 19 bases remaining between them. This CDR3 reads CASSVTGSQTYTGELFF. The DNA of the CDR3 is TGTGCCAGCAGCGTCACAGGGTCCCAAACTTACACCGGGGAGCTGTTTTTT.

The chain links TRBV19 to TRBJ1-5; TRBD1 is a possible D gene (6 bases). With 4 bases removed from V and 0 bases from J, the gap between germline ends came to 13 bases. The CDR3 contains 16 residues. Germline CDR1 is LNHDA and CDR2 is SQIVND (reference sequence). The CDR3 spells CASSSLGHNSNQPQHF. The CDR3 DNA reads TGTGCCAGTAGTAGCTTGGGACACAATAGCAATCAGCCCCAGCATTTT. Together with reference TRBV19 and TRBJ1-5, the CDR3 gives the full variable domain: DGGITQSPKYLFRKEGQNVTLSCEQNLNHDAMYWYRQDPGQGLRLIYYSQIVNDFQKGDIAEGYSVSREKKESFPLTVTSAQKNPTAFYLCASSSLGHNSNQPQHFGDGTRLSIL.

This clone was detected only once. The chain combines TRBV11-3 with TRBJ2-1, with TRBD2 matching over 12 bases. The V and J ends lost 6 bases and 7 bases, in that order; junction bases with no gene match: 1. Germline CDR1 SGHNT, CDR2 YENEEA. The CDR3 sequence is 13 residues long. For the CDR3, the DNA is TGTGCCAGCAGGACTAGCGGGGGTAATGAGCAGTTCTTC. As protein: CASRTSGGNEQFF.

The chain is built from TRBV3-1 (or the pseudogene TRBV3-2) and TRBJ1-2; TRBD1 agrees at 8 bases. The germline gives CDR1 LGHDT, CDR2 YNNKEL (reference sequence). The CDR3 covers 16 residues. The junction had 5 bases not matched to a gene; V was cut back by 1 base and J by 1 base. CDR3 nucleotides: TGTGCCAGCAGCCAAGGTTCAGGGGGCTTTAACTATGGCTACACCTTC. Translation gives CASSQGSGGFNYGYTF.